The sequence of this TCR beta chain was determined in a study of T cells after yellow fever vaccination (dated by TCRdb to between 2018 and 2021). About the investigation overall: Libraries from fractions with low cell numbers were prepared with the SMART-Seq v4 Ultra Low Input RNA kit. To follow T-cell clones before and after both primary and booster YFV17D yellow fever vaccination, bulk TCR alpha and beta repertoires underwent longitudinal sequencing. The cohort comprised two healthy male donors, one aged 18 to 30 and one aged 30 to 40 years. Blood was drawn at multiple timepoints before and after primary and secondary immunization, with bulk PBMC replicates and cell subsets isolated.

Spanning cysteine to phenylalanine, the CDR3 consists of 15 amino acids. Kept here is only the CDR3 DNA, which spans 45 bases and is read in frame from base 1. The germline V gene encodes CDR1 KGHDR and CDR2 SFDVKD. The sample's treatment or condition label is to be understood as: live attenuated yellow fever vaccine strain. At each blood-draw timepoint, two biological replicates of bulk PBMCs were collected. PBMCs were isolated from peripheral blood using a standard Ficoll-Paque protocol. TriZol was used to extract RNA from bulk PBMCs, CD4 and CD8 fractions, and dextramer-positive and dextramer-negative fractions. A note on this clonotype: No antigen is known for it. The junction does not match germline at one end; this may be a read error.

The reads were generated on an Illumina NovaSeq 6000. TCR cDNA was synthesized by 5'RACE template switching, which introduced a universal primer site and unique molecular identifiers. Priming for cDNA synthesis came from both the TCR alpha and TCR beta constant segments. Library amplification used two PCR steps, and the second PCR step added sample barcodes and sequencing adapters. Sequencing of the libraries was done on either Illumina HiSeq 2500 (2x100 bp) or NovaSeq (2x150 bp). Concerning the study's data processing: Demultiplexing of reads and collapsing into UMI consensus sequences were performed with MIGEC, and V(D)J alignment was carried out with MiXCR. Vaccine-responding clonotypes were identified with edgeR using replicate PBMC samples, with FDR below 0.01 and a log2 fold change above 5 up to day 15 being required. Each bulk clonotype received a CD4 or CD8 identity based on whether the sequenced CD4 or CD8 repertoire contained that clonotype at higher abundance. The raw public data were reprocessed by TCRdb itself: fastp quality trimming at Q25, MiXCR clonotype calling, in-frame beta chains only. Entries that share a CDR3 protein sequence are merged under the most common genes and DNA. TCRdb, not the original authors, processed these V and J calls. In all, the sample holds 250,000 to 400,000 distinct CDR3 sequences, and over 4% of those were seen once. The biggest ten clones account for just under 25% of the sample.

Study-wide conclusions, independent of this receptor: Because the study included only two donors, the extent to which the findings can be generalized is limited. The secondary T-cell response was weaker than the primary response but faster, peaking on day 5 instead of day 15. After the booster, most clones that had expanded after primary vaccination were detected again (around 96% of CD4 and more than 80% of CD8), suggesting broad maintenance of memory. A small share of clonotypes occurred in both CD4 and CD8 compartments, likely arising from convergent recombination. FACS-sorted repertoires could contain abundant contaminating clonotypes from the bulk population, so computational filtering was required.

The rearranged segments are TRBV24-1 and TRBJ2-3, and TRBD1 aligns with 9 junction nucleotides. The sample consisted of PBMCs, taken 5 days after the yellow fever booster vaccination. The receptor was derived from a man younger than 35 who received the YFV17D yellow fever vaccine. At the DNA level, the sequence is TGTGCCACCAGTGAGGTGGGGACAGGGACAGATACACAGTATTTT. The translation is CATSEVGTGTDTQYF.